The T cell receptor (beta chain) under discussion was sequenced for a study of cytomegalovirus exposure and HLA in healthy donors. Study summary: An earlier analysis identified some 110 million unique TCR beta sequences in about 170 million T cells. Assignment to the Caucasian-associated ancestry cluster applied to more than 75% of the approximately 400 genotyped donors. Study-wide findings and caveats: CMV antigen specificity of three CMV-associated chains was confirmed in vitro.

Primers: 60 Vbeta forward and 13 Jbeta reverse. The data were produced by immunoSEQ multiplex PCR, yet TCRdb's version contains in-frame clones alone and is incomplete. The sample lists approximately 190,000 clones; about four fifths were seen once. The CDR3 is 17 residues long. Germline V gene lookup returns CDR1 LNHDA and CDR2 SQIVND (reference sequence). The J segment lost 1 base and the V segment lost 1 base, leaving 7 bases of the junction unmatched. Note on this clone: Its target is unknown.

This sequence joins TRBV19 and TRBJ1-1, with 9 nucleotides matching TRBD1. This sequence was found in a woman in her forties or fifties in good health and CMV-seropositive. The sequenced sample was PBMCs. The CDR3 protein is CASSIGTGARPNTEAFF. The CDR3 DNA follows: TGTGCCAGTAGTATAGGGACAGGGGCACGACCGAACACTGAAGCTTTCTTT.